What follows are 20 T cell receptor beta chains derived from one specimen sequenced in a study of T-cell memory formation after mild COVID-19. TCRdb reprocessed the 5' RACE reads with MiXCR, giving one entry per CDR3 protein. The sample has 300,000 to 400,000 distinct CDR3 sequences; approximately 16% are singletons. Sequenced sample: PBMCs or a T cell subset sorted from them (not recorded which). These receptor sequences come from a man between 18 and 29 years old who had mild COVID-19 (a few samples of this study predate the infection). Cell type and time point are not known.

V is TRBV5-6 and J is TRBJ2-5; D gene uncertain. CDR3 size: 13 residues. CDR1 and CDR2 (germline): SGHDT, YYEEEE. V gave up 4 bases and J gave up 5 bases, with 12 bases separating them. This CDR3 is CASSPRSYETQYF. The CDR3 nucleotides read TGTGCCAGCAGCCCACGGAGCTATGAGACCCAGTACTTC.

This clonotype was observed a few times. This chain links TRBV6-5 with TRBJ2-5; 14 bases are a match to TRBD2. V was pared by 6 bases and J by 11 bases, with 8 bases of the junction left unmatched. This CDR3 is 14 amino acids long. CDR1 MNHEY and CDR2 SVGAGI come from the germline V gene. CDR3 residues: CASSPGTSGGRQYF. The CDR3 nucleotides read TGTGCCAGCAGCCCTGGGACTAGCGGGGGACGGCAGTACTTC.

This clonotype was picked up a small number of times. The CDR3 spells CSARASIRNEQFF. CDR3 DNA sequence: TGCAGTGCTAGAGCCTCGATTCGGAATGAGCAGTTCTTC. The chain is built from TRBV20-1 and TRBJ2-1; D unclear. With 1 base removed from V and 7 bases from J, the gap between germline ends came to 11 bases. The length of the CDR3 is 13 residues. Germline V lookup: CDR1 DFQATT, CDR2 SNEGSKA (reference sequence).

This clonotype was seen a handful of times. J is TRBJ1-2 and V is TRBV3-1; D not resolved. Germline CDR1 is LGHDT and CDR2 is YNNKEL (reference sequence). V lost 3 bases and J 14 bases, leaving 13 bases between the germline ends. CDR3 length: 11 residues. CDR3 DNA: TGTGCCAGCAGCCAGGCGGCAGTAGAAACCTTC. It yields the protein CASSQAAVETF.

This clonotype was picked up a small number of times. The chain recombines TRBV4-2 with TRBJ2-5; 7 bases line up with TRBD1. In germline, CDR1 is LGHNA, CDR2 YNFKEQ. There are 15 residues in the CDR3. V was pared by 4 bases and J by 5 bases, with 10 bases of the junction left unmatched. The CDR3 loop reads CASSLVDRSLETQYF. The DNA of the CDR3 is TGTGCCAGCAGCCTAGTGGACAGGTCCCTGGAGACCCAGTACTTC.

This chain connects TRBV5-4 to TRBJ2-1; 10 nucleotides match TRBD2. Germline V gene lookup returns CDR1 SGHNT and CDR2 YYREEE (reference sequence). The CDR3 spans 16 residues. V shed 3 bases and J 6 bases; nucleotides not matched to a gene: 9. The CDR3 coding sequence is TGTGCCAGCAGCTACTCTAGCGGGGGTTTACTCAATGAGCAGTTCTTC. Translated, it gives CASSYSSGGLLNEQFF.

This clonotype has only a few counts. The chain employs TRBV18 and TRBJ1-1; no reliable D call. This CDR3 contains 13 residues. CDR1 and CDR2 (germline): KGHSH, LQKENI. V was trimmed by 5 bases and J by 4 bases, leaving 11 bases between them. CDR3 sequence reads: CASSSGLITEAFF. The DNA for the CDR3 is TGTGCCAGCTCAAGCGGACTGATCACTGAAGCTTTCTTT. The full variable domain, rest sourced from reference TRBV18 and TRBJ1-1, is NAGVMQNPRHLVRRRGQEARLRCSPMKGHSHVYWYRQLPEEGLKFMVYLQKENIIDESGMPKERFSAEFPKEGPSILRIQQVVRGDSAAYFCASSSGLITEAFFGQGTRLTVV.

This chain connects TRBV10-3 to TRBJ2-7; 9 bases fit TRBD1. The trim removed 6 bases at V and 3 bases at J, leaving 3 bases unmatched. The CDR3 runs 13 residues. From germline, CDR1 is ENHRY and CDR2 SYGVKD. In DNA form, the CDR3 reads TGTGCCATCAGGGGACAGGGTGTCTACGAGCAGTACTTC. Protein: CAIRGQGVYEQYF.

The chain carries TRBV28 and TRBJ1-5, with TRBD1 as a possible D gene (5 bases). This CDR3 is 15 amino acids long. Trimming took 7 bases from V and 2 from J, leaving 15 bases between them. Germline CDR1 is MDHEN and CDR2 is SYDVKM. CDR3 amino acids: CASTPPGRGNQPQHF. The DNA for the CDR3 is TGTGCCAGCACCCCCCCGGGCAGGGGCAATCAGCCCCAGCATTTT. The whole variable domain, remainder taken from reference TRBV28 and TRBJ1-5, is DVKVTQSSRYLVKRTGEKVFLECVQDMDHENMFWYRQDPGLGLRLIYFSYDVKMKEKGDIPEGYSVSREKKERFSLILESASTNQTSMYLCASTPPGRGNQPQHFGDGTRLSIL.

This clonotype showed up just a few times. CDR3 sequence: CASSSRGVRSYNEQFF. Here the CDR3 DNA reads TGTGCCAGCAGTTCCCGGGGGGTCCGCTCCTACAATGAGCAGTTCTTC. The chain uses TRBV6-2 or TRBV6-3 and TRBJ2-1; 7 bases are shared with TRBD2. Germline V gene sequence: CDR1 MNHEY, CDR2 SVGEGT. The CDR3 contains 16 residues. Trimming at V came to 4 bases and at J to 0 bases, leaving 6 bases not matched to a gene.

In this sample, this clonotype turned up a few times. The V gene is TRBV21-1, the J gene TRBJ2-7; the tabulated D call, TRBD2, remains unverified against the DNA. TRBV21-1 is flagged as a pseudogene. CDR3 length: 14 amino acids. CDR3 DNA sequence: TGTGCCAGCAGCAACGGACGGAGGGTCTACGAGCAGTACGTC. It yields the protein CASSNGRRVYEQYV.

This clonotype appeared many times. The rearrangement joins TRBV4-2 to TRBJ2-1; perhaps D is TRBD1 or TRBD2 (6 bases each). CDR3 size: 16 residues. Germline assignment: CDR1 LGHNA and CDR2 YNFKEQ. The V and J ends lost 0 bases and 0 bases respectively, with 9 bases between them. The CDR3 DNA sequence: TGTGCCAGCAGCCAAGATCCGGGGGCCTCCTACAATGAGCAGTTCTTC. It yields the protein CASSQDPGASYNEQFF.

The chain couples TRBV9 to TRBJ2-1; weak D call: TRBD1 (5 bases). This CDR3 comprises 14 residues. The V gene lost 1 base and the J gene lost 7 bases, with 12 bases spanning the gap. Germline CDR1 is SGDLS and CDR2 is YYNGEE. CDR3 residues: CASSVYQGWNEQFF. Written as DNA, the CDR3 is TGTGCCAGCAGCGTATATCAGGGATGGAATGAGCAGTTCTTC.

The chain combines TRBV7-9 with TRBJ2-7; D is undetermined. Trimming shortened V by 6 bases and J by 1 base, and 7 bases separated the two germline ends. CDR1 and CDR2 (germline): SEHNR, FQNEAQ (reference sequence). This CDR3 is 12 amino acids long. CDR3 residues: CASSGLSYEQYF. As DNA, the CDR3 is TGTGCCAGCAGTGGCCTTTCCTACGAGCAGTACTTC.

The chain combines TRBV6-5 with TRBJ1-2; no clear D gene. The CDR3 contains 13 residues. V lost 0 bases, J lost 7 bases, and 9 bases lay in between. CDR1 and CDR2 (germline): MNHEY, SVGAGI. As DNA, the CDR3 is TGTGCCAGCAGTTACTCATCAGTAGGTGGCTACACCTTC. Amino acids: CASSYSSVGGYTF.

This clonotype occurred a few times. This chain connects TRBV12-3 or TRBV12-4 to TRBJ1-1; D is uncertain. The CDR3 consists of 12 residues. V shed 3 bases and J shed 5 bases, with 7 bases lying between them. For the CDR3, the DNA is TGTGCCAGCAGTTTTAGGCCAACTGAAGCTTTCTTT. It translates to CASSFRPTEAFF.

V usage is TRBV7-9 and J usage is TRBJ2-3; D gene uncertain. Germline V gene sequence: CDR1 SEHNR, CDR2 FQNEAQ (reference sequence). The V and J ends lost 4 bases and 9 bases respectively, with 5 bases between them. CDR3 size: 10 residues. The CDR3 nucleotides read TGTGCCAGCAGCTATGAAACGCAGTATTTT. Translated, it gives CASSYETQYF.

This clonotype has only a few counts. This chain joins TRBV5-1 and TRBJ2-3, with 11 bases aligning to TRBD2. The CDR3 extends over 16 amino acids. CDR1 and CDR2 from the germline V gene are SGHRS and YFSETQ. The junction had 3 bases not matched to a gene; V was cut back by 3 bases and J by 0 bases. CDR3 DNA sequence: TGCGCCAGCAGCTCCGGGACTAGCGGTAGCACAGATACGCAGTATTTT. Translation gives CASSSGTSGSTDTQYF.

The sample holds a few counts of this clonotype. The chain combines TRBV10-1 with TRBJ2-2, with D perhaps assigned TRBD1 or TRBD2 (5 bases each). Deletions cut 6 bases from V and 7 bases from J, with 15 bases between. Germline CDR1 and CDR2: WNHNN and SYGVQD (reference sequence). The CDR3 has 14 residues. The CDR3 sequence is CASRRGVTNGELFF. The CDR3 DNA reads TGCGCCAGCAGAAGAGGGGTAACCAACGGGGAGCTGTTTTTT.

Only a few counts were recorded for this clonotype. This sequence joins TRBV6-1 and TRBJ2-7; no definite D call. The CDR3 extends over 14 amino acids. Germline values: CDR1 MNHNS, CDR2 SASEGT. The V end was cut by 6 bases, the J end by 2 bases, with 14 bases between. CDR3 loop: CASRKREGPYEQYV. In nucleotides, the CDR3 is TGTGCCAGCAGAAAACGAGAAGGACCCTACGAGCAGTACGTC.